This TCR beta chain stems from a study of CD8+ T cells in alopecia areata. Study-wide background: Tofacitinib treatment spanned 6 to 18 months, with 6 months off drug afterward. Severity scores in treated patients reflected the percentage of scalp affected. Findings and limits, study-wide: Lesional tissue from the scalp (especially in alopecia totalis/universalis) showed higher clonality than normal scalp.

The V gene's germline CDR1 is SGHTA and CDR2 FQGNSA. The CDR3 is 13 residues long. The germline V and J ends were trimmed by 5 bases and 2 bases, with 8 bases remaining between them. Treatment here: oral pan-JAK inhibitor, 5-10 mg twice daily. In alopecia areata patients, both lesional scalp punch biopsies and peripheral blood were collected. About this clone: The antigen remains unidentified.

RNA extraction was followed by reverse transcription into cDNA, which acted as the sequencing template. Clones were read by immunoSEQ multiplex PCR, and TCRdb kept only the in-frame ones, dropping some. The table records approximately 100,000 clones, just under 60% of them present only once. This chain links TRBV7-2 with TRBJ2-3; D not resolved. This specimen consisted of CD8+ T cells sorted from blood, obtained between weeks 55 and 65, from a patient treated with tofacitinib. This sequence originates from a human donor with alopecia areata. The CDR3 DNA sequence: TGTGCCAGCAGCCCCCGCCTCACAGATACGCAGTATTTT. Translating it yields CASSPRLTDTQYF.